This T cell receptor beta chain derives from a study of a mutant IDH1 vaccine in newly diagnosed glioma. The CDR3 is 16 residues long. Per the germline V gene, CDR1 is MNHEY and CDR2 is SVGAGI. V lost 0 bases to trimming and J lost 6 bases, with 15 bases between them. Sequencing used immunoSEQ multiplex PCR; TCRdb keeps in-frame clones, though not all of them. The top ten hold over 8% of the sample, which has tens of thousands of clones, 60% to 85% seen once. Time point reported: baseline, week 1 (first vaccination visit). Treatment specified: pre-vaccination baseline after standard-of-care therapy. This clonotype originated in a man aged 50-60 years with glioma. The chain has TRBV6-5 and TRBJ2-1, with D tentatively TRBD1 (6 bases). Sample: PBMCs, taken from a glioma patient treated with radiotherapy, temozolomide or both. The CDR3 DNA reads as TGTGCCAGCAGTTACTCGGGGGCCACGGCCCTCAATGAGCAGTTCTTC. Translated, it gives CASSYSGATALNEQFF.